These T cell receptor beta chains were read from a single sample in a study of cytomegalovirus exposure and HLA in healthy donors. Profiled with immunoSEQ multiplex PCR; TCRdb holds only in-frame clones, not every one. The top ten hold roughly 1.6% of the sample, which has about 150,000 clones, around three quarters seen once. Input material: PBMCs. These receptors all come from a woman aged 40 to 50 in good health and CMV-seronegative. CDR3s leave out the opening cysteine and the closing phenylalanine or tryptophan.

V: TRBV2
CDR3: ASSISGTSGSTDTQY

V: TRBV6-5
CDR3: ASSYQLAGGSTQY

V: TRBV5-1
CDR3: ASSLAATGGAGPEAF

V: TRBV15
CDR3: ATRKTGDPNSNQPQH

V: TRBV5-4
CDR3: ASSTGQGANTEAF

V: TRBV7-9
CDR3: ASSLGSVATNEKLF

V: TRBV7-8
CDR3: ASSLARSYEQY

V: TRBV27
CDR3: ASSLWKTGGGTDTQY

V: TRBV5-4
CDR3: ASSRPGTGDGYT

V: TRBV6-5
CDR3: ASSYSTRGDTEAF

V: TRBV27
CDR3: ASRDRKENTIY

V: TRBV5-6
CDR3: ASSLGAYGYT

V: TRBV27
CDR3: ASSLAGVAYEQY

V: TRBV28
CDR3: ASRWSLGQPQH

V: TRBV18
CDR3: ASSPPSATNEKLF

V: TRBV30
CDR3: AWSEKTGTSGKLF

V: TRBV6-5
CDR3: ASKAGISYEQY

V: TRBV27
CDR3: ASSFRPGDTEAF

V: TRBV9
CDR3: ASSVVGHTGELF

V: TRBV7-2
CDR3: AIGRGEETQY

V: TRBV28
CDR3: ATLVPGWNEQF

V: TRBV9
CDR3: ASSVGSGVEETQY

V: TRBV6-5
CDR3: ASSYNRVGMNTEAF

V: TRBV27
CDR3: ASSFGVLHRNEQF

V: TRBV11-2
CDR3: ASSLNLFGPHEQY

V: TRBV19
CDR3: ASDQTGGIYDYT

V: TRBV10-1
CDR3: ASSEQRDWVYGYT

V: TRBV4-1
CDR3: ASSHRSGTGNWKAF

V: TRBV28
CDR3: ASSSNRIAYEQY

V: TRBV28
CDR3: ASSPLEGFDGYT

V: TRBV28
CDR3: ASSVDSKETQY

V: TRBV5-1
CDR3: ASSSGQGGNEKLF

V: TRBV27
CDR3: ASTASARVYNEQF

V: TRBV19
CDR3: ASSMGYRGQAEAF

V: TRBV10-3
CDR3: AISGSQVSTSGYNTDTQY

V: TRBV6-1
CDR3: ASSEPTRYNEQF

V: TRBV2
CDR3: ASSFDRRYYEQY

V: TRBV28
CDR3: ASSLLGANEAF

V: TRBV2
CDR3: ASSEQGTYNEQF

V: TRBV7-9
CDR3: ASSFTRGQY